A selection of T cell receptor beta chains follows, all from one sample in a study of T cell changes during pregnancy in multiple sclerosis. Profiled with immunoSEQ multiplex PCR; TCRdb holds only in-frame clones, not every one. The sample holds approximately 70,000 clones; 90% to 95% are singletons and the top ten take 1.3% to 1.5%. The sample was peripheral blood, taken in the second trimester of pregnancy. The receptors here all came from a female donor in good health, enrolled as a control in a pregnancy study. CDR3s include the opening cysteine and the closing phenylalanine or tryptophan. Each record gives: D gene, V gene, J gene, clone size, CDR3 protein, CDR3 DNA. The D gene is left open where the match is weak. Size tells how often a clone was seen (once, few, many) or the class of an expanded clone, and some rows leave it out.

>.|TRBV11-2|TRBJ1-5|.
CASSLDRVFQPQHF
TGTGCCAGCAGCTTAGACAGGGTTTTCCAGCCCCAGCATTTT
>.|TRBV2|TRBJ2-7|.
CASGQTGSYEQYF
TGTGCCAGCGGGCAAACAGGGAGTTACGAGCAGTACTTC
>.|TRBV7-2|TRBJ2-5|.
CASSLDLQTGETQYF
TGTGCCAGCAGCTTAGACTTGCAGACGGGAGAGACCCAGTACTTC
>TRBD2|TRBV19|TRBJ2-3|.
CASSRRAGQATDTQYF
TGTGCCAGTAGTAGACGAGCGGGGCAAGCCACAGATACGCAGTATTTT
>TRBD1|TRBV15|TRBJ2-7|.
CATSYGTGSYEQYF
TGTGCCACCAGCTACGGGACAGGTTCTTACGAGCAGTACTTC
>.|TRBV19|TRBJ1-2|.
CASSLEGGGRRGYTF
TGTGCCAGTAGCCTAGAAGGGGGGGGCCGGCGAGGCTACACCTTC
>TRBD1|TRBV4-2|TRBJ1-4|once
CASSPPGQEAAKLFF
TGTGCCAGCAGCCCGCCCGGACAGGAGGCCGCGAAACTGTTTTTT
>.|TRBV12-5|TRBJ2-5|.
CASGLGETQYF
TGTGCTAGTGGCCTCGGGGAGACCCAGTACTTC
>TRBD1|TRBV5-4|TRBJ1-6|.
CASSPRDRGRSPLHF
TGTGCCAGCAGCCCCCGGGACAGGGGGCGTTCACCCCTCCACTTT
>.|TRBV7-2|TRBJ1-4|once
CATGGATNEKLFF
TGTGCCACGGGGGGGGCAACTAATGAAAAACTGTTTTTT
>.|TRBV4-2|TRBJ2-2|.
CASSRLGQDKTGELFF
TGTGCCAGCAGCCGGCTGGGACAAGATAAAACCGGGGAGCTGTTTTTT
>TRBD1|TRBV5-1|TRBJ2-2|.
CASSPPGTGDTGELFF
TGCGCCAGCAGCCCCCCCGGGACAGGGGACACCGGGGAGCTGTTTTTT
>.|TRBV11-2|TRBJ2-7|.
CAVAEAPESYEQYF
TGTGCCGTAGCTGAGGCACCCGAATCGTACGAGCAGTACTTC
>.|TRBV12-5|TRBJ2-7|.
CASGGGPGVTNGYEQYF
TGTGCTAGTGGAGGGGGCCCGGGGGTTACCAACGGGTACGAGCAGTACTTC
>.|TRBV5-6|TRBJ2-3|.
CASSLALKGRRTDTQYF
TGTGCCAGCAGCTTGGCATTAAAGGGCAGGAGGACAGATACGCAGTATTTT
>TRBD2|TRBV27|TRBJ2-3|.
CASKGLAGDTQYF
TGTGCCAGCAAAGGGCTAGCGGGAGATACGCAGTATTTT
>.|TRBV9|TRBJ2-5|.
CASSVGSSAQETQYF
TGTGCCAGCAGCGTAGGTAGTAGCGCCCAAGAGACCCAGTACTTC
>.|TRBV4-1|TRBJ1-2|.
CASSLEQGDYGYTF
TGCGCCAGCAGCCTTGAGCAGGGCGATTATGGCTACACCTTC
>TRBD1|TRBV5-6|TRBJ2-3|.
CASILVGQGSDTQYF
TGTGCCAGCATCTTGGTGGGACAGGGGTCAGATACGCAGTATTTT
>.|TRBV7-2|TRBJ2-3|.
CASSLVSYTQYF
TGTGCCAGCAGCTTAGTGTCTTATACGCAGTATTTT
>TRBD2|TRBV9|TRBJ2-3|.
CASSVGRGGSSTDTQYF
TGTGCCAGCAGCGTAGGGCGCGGGGGATCTAGCACAGATACGCAGTATTTT
>TRBD1|TRBV27|TRBJ2-1|.
CASSFFGTDYNEQFF
TGTGCCAGCAGTTTCTTCGGGACAGATTACAATGAGCAGTTCTTC
>.|TRBV4-3|TRBJ1-1|.
CASSAQVGNTEAFF
TGCGCCAGCAGCGCCCAGGTCGGGAACACTGAAGCTTTCTTT
>.|TRBV7-9|TRBJ1-4|.
CASSYGQSLLKKLFF
TGTGCCAGCAGCTACGGACAGTCCCTTTTGAAAAAACTGTTTTTT
>.|TRBV28|TRBJ1-1|.
CASSLRYTEAFF
TGTGCCAGCAGCCTGAGGTACACTGAAGCTTTCTTT
>TRBD2|TRBV6-4|TRBJ2-3|.
CASSEGTGGSADTQYF
TGTGCCAGCAGTGAGGGAACGGGCGGGAGCGCAGATACGCAGTATTTT
>.|TRBV6-4|TRBJ1-6|.
CASSAELPGSPLHF
TGTGCCAGCAGTGCAGAGCTACCGGGATCACCCCTCCACTTT
>.|TRBV5-1|TRBJ1-5|.
CASSFRGGNQPQHF
TGCGCCAGCTCATTTCGGGGGGGAAATCAGCCCCAGCATTTT
>.|TRBV21-1|TRBJ1-2|.
CASSKGRGGDYGYTF
TGTGCCAGCAGCAAAGGGAGGGGAGGCGACTATGGCTACACCTTC
>.|TRBV28|TRBJ2-5|.
CASSSIRLPQETQYF
TGTGCCAGCAGTTCCATCCGACTGCCCCAAGAGACCCAGTACTTC
>.|TRBV27|TRBJ2-7|.
CASSPLQGLSYEQYF
TGTGCCAGCAGCCCCCTACAGGGCTTGTCCTACGAGCAGTACTTC
>TRBD1|TRBV27|TRBJ2-2|.
CASSRQGGELFF
TGTGCCAGCAGCCGACAGGGCGGGGAGCTGTTTTTT
>.|TRBV2|TRBJ1-1|.
CASSYDRENTEAFF
TGTGCCAGCAGTTACGACAGAGAGAACACTGAAGCTTTCTTT
>.|TRBV6-1|TRBJ2-1|.
CASSEGTSSYNEQFF
TGTGCCAGCAGTGAAGGTACGAGCTCCTACAATGAGCAGTTCTTC
>TRBD1|TRBV6-5|TRBJ1-5|.
CASRTGERQPQHF
TGTGCCAGCAGGACAGGGGAGCGGCAGCCCCAGCATTTT
>.|TRBV7-9|TRBJ2-1|.
CASSLGAGVLEQFF
TGTGCCAGCAGCTTAGGAGCTGGAGTGCTGGAGCAGTTCTTC
>.|TRBV18|TRBJ1-3|.
CASSPPNSGNTIYF
TGTGCCAGCTCACCACCCAACTCTGGAAACACCATATATTTT
>TRBD1|TRBV7-2|TRBJ1-2|.
CASSLADGTGEGYTF
TGTGCCAGCAGCTTAGCGGACGGGACAGGGGAAGGCTACACCTTC
>TRBD1|TRBV5-3|TRBJ2-7|.
CAGLGQGTTYEQYF
TGTGCCGGGTTGGGACAGGGAACTACCTACGAGCAGTACTTC
>.|TRBV28|TRBJ2-7|few
CASSLSVSSYEQYF
TGTGCCAGCAGTTTATCCGTTAGCTCCTACGAGCAGTACTTC
>TRBD1|TRBV5-8|TRBJ2-3|.
CASSFTGTGGIDTQYF
TGTGCCAGCAGCTTTACCGGGACAGGGGGAATAGATACGCAGTATTTT
>.|TRBV21-1|TRBJ1-2|.
CASSKGRPLGQGDGGYTF
TGTGCCAGCAGCAAAGGTCGACCCCTGGGACAGGGGGATGGCGGCTACACCTTC
>TRBD1|TRBV13|TRBJ2-5|once
CASSGPWDRPHAVEETQYF
TGTGCCAGCAGCGGCCCATGGGACAGACCGCATGCGGTAGAAGAGACCCAGTACTTC
>TRBD1|TRBV6-4|TRBJ1-5|.
CASSLDRNQPQHF
TGTGCCAGCAGCCTGGACAGGAACCAGCCCCAGCATTTT
>.|TRBV28|TRBJ1-1|.
CASSFVLEVGGAFF
TGTGCCAGCAGTTTTGTCTTGGAGGTTGGCGGAGCTTTCTTT
>TRBD2|TRBV15|TRBJ2-1|.
CATRGGISGSGNEQFF
TGTGCCACCAGGGGAGGGATTAGCGGGAGCGGCAATGAGCAGTTCTTC
>TRBD2|TRBV5-1|TRBJ2-7|.
CASSPIGRLAPNEQYF
TGCGCCAGCAGCCCCATAGGGAGACTAGCGCCCAACGAGCAGTACTTC
>TRBD1|TRBV5-1|TRBJ2-3|.
CASSLGPRTGDTDTQYF
TGCGCCAGCAGCTTGGGCCCCCGGACAGGAGACACAGATACGCAGTATTTT
>TRBD1|TRBV6-6|TRBJ2-3|.
CASSLSDRGPDTQYF
TGTGCCAGCAGTTTATCGGACAGGGGTCCCGATACGCAGTATTTT
>TRBD1|TRBV2|TRBJ1-5|.
CASSVLDRVGQPQHF
TGTGCCAGCAGTGTGCTTGACAGGGTTGGTCAGCCCCAGCATTTT